These T cell receptor beta chains were read from a single sample in a study of regulatory T cells in long-lasting Graves disease. MiXCR, run by TCRdb on the multiplex PCR reads, gives a single entry per CDR3 protein. The data contain roughly 440,000 distinct CDR3 sequences, 16% of them singletons. These data were also reused for a study on T cells in Graves' hyperthyroidism and ophthalmopathy.

This sample comprised peripheral blood mononuclear cells (PBMCs), obtained at new diagnosis, from a patient treated with antithyroid drugs. The receptors here all came from a woman aged 18-30 years with Graves disease. The CDR3 runs from the conserved cysteine through the conserved F or W. A D gene is named only where the DNA matches it firmly. Rows may omit the clone size; those that give it use once, few, many or a size class.

v_call	d_call	clone_size	j_call	cdr3_aa	cdr3_nt
TRBV4-1	TRBD2	.	TRBJ2-5	CASSQGALATSGKETHYF	TGCGCCAGCAGCCAAGGGGCCCTCGCGACTAGCGGGAAAGAGACCCACTACTTC
TRBV20-1	TRBD2	.	TRBJ2-7	CSALSGSEYEQYF	TGCAGTGCTCTGAGCGGGAGCGAGTACGAGCAGTACTTC
TRBV7-2	TRBD2	many	TRBJ2-5	CASSTVAGGGGTQYF	TGTGCCAGCAGCACCGTGGCGGGAGGAGGGGGGACCCAGTACTTC
TRBV28	.	many	TRBJ2-3	CASSFDHTDTQYF	TGTGCCAGCAGTTTTGACCACACAGATACGCAGTATTTT
TRBV6-5	TRBD1	many	TRBJ2-5	CASSYSISVDRAQETQYF	TGTGCCAGCAGTTACTCGATCTCGGTAGACAGGGCCCAAGAGACCCAGTACTTC
TRBV24-1	.	few	TRBJ2-1	CATSPASTYEQFF	TGTGCCACCAGTCCAGCGTCTACTTATGAGCAGTTCTTC
TRBV27	TRBD2	many	TRBJ2-1	CASTRIGPSGRGGEQFF	TGTGCCAGCACCAGAATCGGGCCTAGCGGGAGGGGGGGTGAGCAGTTCTTC
TRBV28	TRBD2	many	TRBJ2-3	CASSARLAGAVDTQYF	TGTGCCAGCAGCGCCCGACTAGCGGGAGCGGTAGATACGCAGTATTTT
TRBV20-1	TRBD1	many	TRBJ1-2	CSAGTGGSYGYTF	TGCAGTGCGGGGACAGGGGGCAGCTATGGCTACACCTTC
TRBV28	TRBD1	many	TRBJ1-3	CASSEPFRTGKTGNTIYF	TGTGCCAGCAGTGAGCCCTTCCGGACAGGGAAGACTGGAAACACCATATATTTT
TRBV11-2	TRBD2	many	TRBJ2-5	CASSRLAGSETQYF	TGTGCCAGCAGCCGACTAGCGGGATCGGAGACCCAGTACTTC
TRBV5-1	TRBD1	few	TRBJ2-7	CASSRGQGALREQYF	TGCGCCAGCAGCAGGGGACAGGGGGCTTTAAGGGAGCAGTACTTC
TRBV11-2	.	.	TRBJ1-4	CASSLGHNNEKLFF	TGTGCCAGCAGCTTGGGACATAATAATGAAAAACTGTTTTTT
TRBV27	TRBD1	once	TRBJ1-4	CASSKTGEGGEKLFF	TGTGCCAGCAGTAAGACAGGGGAGGGGGGGGAAAAACTGTTTTTT
TRBV9	.	.	TRBJ1-3	CASSVGLRVEGNTIYF	TGTGCCAGCAGCGTAGGTCTCAGGGTCGAAGGAAACACCATATATTTT
TRBV11-2	.	once	TRBJ2-2	CASSLVFGAGELFF	TGTGCCAGCAGCTTAGTGTTTGGGGCCGGGGAGCTGTTTTTT
TRBV29-1	.	.	TRBJ2-7	CSAEAAGTYEQYF	TGCAGCGCCGAAGCAGCCGGGACCTACGAGCAGTACTTC
TRBV11-3	.	.	TRBJ2-1	CASSPPPVQHEQFF	TGTGCCAGCAGCCCCCCCCCCGTACAGCATGAGCAGTTCTTC
TRBV7-2	.	few	TRBJ1-2	CASRDSPYGYTF	TGTGCCAGCAGAGACAGCCCCTATGGCTACACCTTC
TRBV7-3	TRBD1	few	TRBJ2-3	CASSSDRASTDTQYF	TGTGCCAGCAGCTCCGACAGGGCTAGCACAGATACGCAGTATTTT
TRBV4-1	TRBD1	many	TRBJ2-1	CASSQDPGQGNNEQFF	TGCGCCAGCAGCCAAGATCCGGGACAGGGGAACAATGAGCAGTTCTTC
TRBV7-2	TRBD1	many	TRBJ1-1	CASSLAGTGYGEAFF	TGTGCCAGCAGCTTAGCCGGGACAGGGTACGGTGAAGCTTTCTTT
TRBV5-1	.	.	TRBJ2-2	CASSLEVAGELFF	TGCGCCAGCAGTTTAGAGGTGGCCGGGGAGCTGTTTTTT
TRBV5-1	.	.	TRBJ1-4	CASSGTGGALFF	TGCGCCAGCAGCGGGACCGGCGGGGCACTGTTTTTT
TRBV24-1	.	.	TRBJ2-1	CATSDPRSNVGPYNEQFF	TGTGCCACCAGTGATCCTCGGTCGAATGTGGGGCCCTACAATGAGCAGTTCTTC
TRBV20-1	.	.	TRBJ1-2	CSASRGVGYGYTF	TGCAGTGCTAGTCGGGGGGTTGGCTATGGCTACACCTTC
TRBV24-1	TRBD1	many	TRBJ2-1	CATGDSSSYNEQFF	TGTGCCACAGGGGACAGTAGCTCCTACAATGAGCAGTTCTTC
TRBV7-2	.	few	TRBJ1-1	CASSLKSGGYTEAFF	TGTGCCAGCAGCTTAAAAAGCGGAGGGTACACTGAAGCTTTCTTT
TRBV15	.	few	TRBJ2-3	CATSSRDTRDTQYF	TGTGCCACCAGCTCTCGGGACACCAGGGATACGCAGTATTTT
TRBV20-1	TRBD2	.	TRBJ2-1	CSADPRNLITSGGNEQFF	TGCAGTGCTGACCCTCGAAACCTAATCACTAGCGGGGGGAATGAGCAGTTCTTC
TRBV6-1	TRBD2	.	TRBJ2-2	CASSKRAGASTGELFF	TGTGCCAGCAGTAAAAGAGCGGGGGCTAGCACCGGGGAGCTGTTTTTT
TRBV20-1	.	.	TRBJ1-5	CSAWGNWNQPQHF	TGCAGTGCGTGGGGGAATTGGAATCAGCCCCAGCATTTT
TRBV5-1	TRBD1	.	TRBJ2-2	CASSPRGKVTGELFF	TGCGCCAGCAGTCCCAGGGGGAAGGTCACCGGGGAGCTGTTTTTT
TRBV11-2	.	.	TRBJ2-1	CASSQGRYSYNEQFF	TGCGCCAGCAGCCAAGGTAGATATTCCTACAATGAGCAGTTCTTC
TRBV12-3/TRBV12-4	.	.	TRBJ2-5	CASSTLGGSETQYF	TGTGCCAGCAGCACATTGGGGGGTTCGGAGACCCAGTACTTC
TRBV7-3	TRBD1	many	TRBJ2-7	CASSRGPTYEQYF	TGTGCCAGCTCGAGGGGGCCCACCTACGAGCAGTACTTC
TRBV28	TRBD2	.	TRBJ2-3	CASISGSNPDTQYF	TGTGCCAGCATTAGCGGGAGTAACCCAGATACGCAGTATTTT
TRBV20-1	.	many	TRBJ2-1	CSARDLYPNLNEQFF	TGCAGTGCTAGAGATTTGTATCCCAACCTCAATGAGCAGTTCTTC
TRBV30	TRBD1	many	TRBJ2-7	CAAGQGSYEQYF	TGTGCCGCGGGACAGGGAAGCTACGAGCAGTACTTC
TRBV12-3/TRBV12-4	TRBD2	many	TRBJ2-1	CASSHSGSFEQFF	TGTGCCAGCAGCCATAGCGGGAGCTTCGAGCAGTTCTTC
TRBV28	.	many	TRBJ2-7	CASSQNSLRYF	TGTGCCAGCAGTCAAAACTCCTTGCGGTACTTC
TRBV11-2	TRBD2	.	TRBJ2-1	CASSLGGLAQRKNEQFF	TGTGCCAGCAGCTTAGGGGGACTAGCGCAGAGGAAAAATGAGCAGTTCTTC
TRBV11-2	.	.	TRBJ2-5	CASSTGPPSRETQYF	TGTGCCAGCAGCACAGGCCCCCCTAGTAGGGAGACCCAGTACTTC
TRBV30	.	many	TRBJ2-1	CAWSKGGHSNEQFF	TGTGCCTGGAGTAAGGGGGGGCACAGCAATGAGCAGTTCTTC
TRBV25-1	.	.	TRBJ2-7	CASSDEVLRIYEQYF	TGTGCCAGCAGTGATGAGGTCCTGAGGATTTACGAGCAGTACTTC
TRBV2	TRBD1	many	TRBJ1-4	CASSPRGQGALGEKLFF	TGTGCCAGCAGTCCGCGGGGACAGGGGGCGTTGGGTGAAAAACTGTTTTTT
TRBV5-1	.	few	TRBJ1-6	CASSFSSSSYNSPLHF	TGCGCCAGCAGCTTTTCGTCGAGCTCCTATAATTCACCCCTCCACTTT
TRBV20-1	.	many	TRBJ2-7	CSARELTGWQYF	TGCAGTGCTAGAGAACTCACGGGATGGCAGTACTTC
TRBV5-1	.	.	TRBJ2-2	CASSWTRASTGGLFF	TGCGCCAGCAGCTGGACCAGGGCTAGCACCGGGGGGCTGTTTTTT
TRBV18	TRBD1	.	TRBJ2-1	CASSPGQGASNEQFF	TGTGCCAGCTCCCCGGGACAGGGGGCAAGTAATGAGCAGTTCTTC
TRBV7-2	.	many	TRBJ2-5	CASSRTTKPETQYF	TGTGCCAGCAGCCGAACCACTAAGCCGGAGACCCAGTACTTC
TRBV7-9	TRBD1	.	TRBJ2-7	CASRTGTDYEQYF	TGTGCCAGCAGAACAGGGACAGACTACGAACAGTACTTC
TRBV28	.	many	TRBJ2-7	CASSSGRGLSEQYF	TGTGCCAGCAGCTCGGGCAGGGGCCTGTCCGAGCAGTACTTC
TRBV5-1	.	few	TRBJ1-1	CASSLDEDSEAFF	TGCGCCAGCAGCTTGGATGAGGACAGCGAAGCTTTCTTT
TRBV28	.	few	TRBJ2-7	CASSLQYYEQYF	TGTGCCAGCAGTTTGCAATATTACGAGCAGTACTTC